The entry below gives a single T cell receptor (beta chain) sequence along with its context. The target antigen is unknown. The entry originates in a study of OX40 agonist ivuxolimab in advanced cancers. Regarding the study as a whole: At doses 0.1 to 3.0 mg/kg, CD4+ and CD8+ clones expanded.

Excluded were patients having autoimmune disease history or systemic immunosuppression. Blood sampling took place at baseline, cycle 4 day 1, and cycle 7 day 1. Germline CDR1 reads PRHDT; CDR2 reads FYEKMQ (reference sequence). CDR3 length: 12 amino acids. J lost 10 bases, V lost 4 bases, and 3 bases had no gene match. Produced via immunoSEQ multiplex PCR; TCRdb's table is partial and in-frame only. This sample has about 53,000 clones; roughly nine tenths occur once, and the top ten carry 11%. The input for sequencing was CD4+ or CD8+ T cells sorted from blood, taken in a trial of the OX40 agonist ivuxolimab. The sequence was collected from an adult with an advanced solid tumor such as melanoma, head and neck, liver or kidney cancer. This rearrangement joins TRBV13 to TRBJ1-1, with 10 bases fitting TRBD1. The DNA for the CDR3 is TGTGCCAGCAGCTCCCGGACAGGGGGAGCTTTCTTT. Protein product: CASSSRTGGAFF.